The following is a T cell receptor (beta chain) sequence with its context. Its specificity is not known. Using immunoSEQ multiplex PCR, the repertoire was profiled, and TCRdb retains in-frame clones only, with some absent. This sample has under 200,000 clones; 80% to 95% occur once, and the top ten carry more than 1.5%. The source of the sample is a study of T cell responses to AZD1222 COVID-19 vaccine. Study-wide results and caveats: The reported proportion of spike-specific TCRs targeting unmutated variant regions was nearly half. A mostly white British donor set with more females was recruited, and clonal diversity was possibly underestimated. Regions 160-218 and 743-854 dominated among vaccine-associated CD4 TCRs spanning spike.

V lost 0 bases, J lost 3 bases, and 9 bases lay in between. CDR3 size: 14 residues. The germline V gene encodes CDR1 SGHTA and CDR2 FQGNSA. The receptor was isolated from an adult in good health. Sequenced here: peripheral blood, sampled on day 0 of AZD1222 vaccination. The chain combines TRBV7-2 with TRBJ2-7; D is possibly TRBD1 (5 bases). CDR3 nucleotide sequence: TGTGCCAGCAGCTTAGCTGTCAGGGACTACGAGCAGTACTTC. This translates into CASSLAVRDYEQYF.